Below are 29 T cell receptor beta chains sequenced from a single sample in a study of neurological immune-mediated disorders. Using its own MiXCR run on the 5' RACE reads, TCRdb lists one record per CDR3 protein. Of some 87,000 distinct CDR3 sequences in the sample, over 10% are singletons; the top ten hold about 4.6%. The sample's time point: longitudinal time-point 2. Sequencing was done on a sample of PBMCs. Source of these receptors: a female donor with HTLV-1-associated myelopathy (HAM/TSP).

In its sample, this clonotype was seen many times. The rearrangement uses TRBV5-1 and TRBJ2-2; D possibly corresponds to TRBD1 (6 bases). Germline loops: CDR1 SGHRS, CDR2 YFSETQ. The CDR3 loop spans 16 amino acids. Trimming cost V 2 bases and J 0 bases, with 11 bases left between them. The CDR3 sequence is CASSLPTGANTGELFF. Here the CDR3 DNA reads TGCGCCAGCAGCTTACCGACAGGAGCGAACACCGGGGAGCTGTTTTTT.

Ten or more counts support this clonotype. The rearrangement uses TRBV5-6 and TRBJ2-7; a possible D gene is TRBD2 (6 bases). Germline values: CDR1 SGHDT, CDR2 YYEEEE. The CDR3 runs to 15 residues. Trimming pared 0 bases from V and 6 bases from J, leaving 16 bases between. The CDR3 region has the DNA TGTGCCAGCAGCTTGGCCGGAGGGTATGGAGGCGAGCAGTACTTC. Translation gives CASSLAGGYGGEQYF.

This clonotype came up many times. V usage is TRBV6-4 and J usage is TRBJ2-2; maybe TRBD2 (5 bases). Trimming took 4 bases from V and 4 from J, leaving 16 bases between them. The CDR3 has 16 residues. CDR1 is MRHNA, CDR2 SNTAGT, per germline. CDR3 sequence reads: CASSATPGILTGELFF. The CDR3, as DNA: TGTGCCAGCAGTGCGACCCCCGGGATCCTCACCGGGGAGCTGTTTTTT.

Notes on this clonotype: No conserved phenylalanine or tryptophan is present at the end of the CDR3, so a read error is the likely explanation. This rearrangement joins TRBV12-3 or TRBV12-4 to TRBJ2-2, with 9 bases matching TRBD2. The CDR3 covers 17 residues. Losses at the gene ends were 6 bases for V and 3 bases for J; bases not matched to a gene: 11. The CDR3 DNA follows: TGTGCCAGCAGGCCTGCTGGCGGGGGGGCCGACACCGGGGAGCTGTTTCTT. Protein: CASRPAGGGADTGELFL.

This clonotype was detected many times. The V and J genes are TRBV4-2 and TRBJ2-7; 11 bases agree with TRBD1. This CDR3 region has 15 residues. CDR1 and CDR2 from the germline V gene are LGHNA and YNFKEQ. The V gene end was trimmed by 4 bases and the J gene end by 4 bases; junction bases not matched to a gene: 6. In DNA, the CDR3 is TGTGCCAGCAGCCCGCGGACAGGGGGCTCGTACGAGCAGTACTTC. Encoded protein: CASSPRTGGSYEQYF.

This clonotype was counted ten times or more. CDR3 nucleotides: TGTGCCAGCAGCTTGAGGCCTAGCGGGGTCCAAGAGACCCAGTACTTC. This codes for CASSLRPSGVQETQYF. The rearrangement links TRBV5-5 to TRBJ2-5; 9 bases agree with TRBD2. The CDR3 length is 16 residues. Germline V gene lookup returns CDR1 SGHKS and CDR2 YYEKEE (reference sequence). The trim removed 1 base at V and 1 base at J, leaving 5 bases unmatched.

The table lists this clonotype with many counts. The CDR3, as DNA: TGCAGTGCTAGGGACAGGGACACAGATACGCAGTATTTT. Translated, it gives CSARDRDTDTQYF. The rearrangement links TRBV20-1 to TRBJ2-3; the match to TRBD1 covers 8 bases. Losses at the gene ends were 3 bases for V and 2 bases for J; bases not matched to a gene: 1. Germline V CDR1 and CDR2: DFQATT, SNEGSKA (reference sequence). This CDR3 contains 13 residues.

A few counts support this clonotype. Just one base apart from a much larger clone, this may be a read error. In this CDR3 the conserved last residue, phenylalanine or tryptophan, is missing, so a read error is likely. The CDR3: CASTRRGLTYNEQFI. CDR3 in DNA: TGTGCCAGCACCCGTAGGGGATTAACATACAATGAGCAGTTCATC. The gene calls are TRBV28 and TRBJ2-1, with a tentative D call TRBD1 (5 bases). The CDR3 totals 15 residues. V was clipped by 7 bases and J by 4 bases, with 17 bases between them. Looked up from germline, CDR1 is MDHEN and CDR2 is SYDVKM.

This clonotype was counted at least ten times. CDR3 in amino acids: CASSLGQGGTEAFF. The CDR3 nucleotides are TGCGCCAGCAGCTTGGGACAGGGAGGCACTGAAGCTTTCTTT. This rearrangement joins TRBV5-1 to TRBJ1-1; 7 positions match TRBD1. Germline V gene lookup returns CDR1 SGHRS and CDR2 YFSETQ. Losses at the gene ends were 0 bases for V and 4 bases for J; bases not matched to a gene: 3. This CDR3 contains 14 residues.

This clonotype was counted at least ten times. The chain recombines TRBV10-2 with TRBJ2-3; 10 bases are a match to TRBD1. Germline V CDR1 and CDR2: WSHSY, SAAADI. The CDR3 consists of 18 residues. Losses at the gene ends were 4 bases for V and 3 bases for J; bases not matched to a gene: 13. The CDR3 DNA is TGCGCCAGCAGTGGGGGCCCTCGGACAGGGGGTAAGACAGATACGCAGTATTTT. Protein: CASSGGPRTGGKTDTQYF.

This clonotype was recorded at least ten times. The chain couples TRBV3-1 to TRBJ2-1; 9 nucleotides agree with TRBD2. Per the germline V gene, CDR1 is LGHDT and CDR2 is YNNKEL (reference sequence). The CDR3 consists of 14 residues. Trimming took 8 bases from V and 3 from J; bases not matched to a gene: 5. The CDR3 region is CASSWRGGYNEQFF. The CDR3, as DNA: TGTGCCAGCTCTTGGCGGGGGGGCTACAATGAGCAGTTCTTC.

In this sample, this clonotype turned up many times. CDR3 loop: CSAAGLAGGSSREQFF. The CDR3 DNA is TGCAGTGCAGCGGGACTAGCGGGGGGTTCCTCCAGGGAGCAGTTCTTC. This chain uses TRBV20-1 with TRBJ2-1, with 15 bases matching TRBD2. Germline CDR1 DFQATT, CDR2 SNEGSKA (reference sequence). This CDR3 region has 16 residues. With 6 bases clipped from V and 10 bases from J, the junction kept 13 bases outside the gene matches.

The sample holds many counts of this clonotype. CDR3 sequence reads: CASSRPPGYEAFF. As DNA, the CDR3 is TGTGCCAGCAGCCGGCCGCCAGGGTACGAAGCTTTCTTT. The J gene is TRBJ1-1, the V gene TRBV7-8, with D possibly being TRBD1 (5 bases). Trimming shortened V by 5 bases and J by 8 bases, and 15 bases separated the two germline ends. This CDR3 is built from 13 residues. The germline V gene encodes CDR1 SGHVS and CDR2 FQNEAQ.

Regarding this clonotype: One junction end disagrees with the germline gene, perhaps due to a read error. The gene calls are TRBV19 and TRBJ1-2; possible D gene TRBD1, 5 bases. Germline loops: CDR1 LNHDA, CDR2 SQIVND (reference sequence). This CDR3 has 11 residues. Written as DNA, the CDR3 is TGTGTCAGTAATCCAGGGATAGGCTACACCTTC. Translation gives CVSNPGIGYTF.

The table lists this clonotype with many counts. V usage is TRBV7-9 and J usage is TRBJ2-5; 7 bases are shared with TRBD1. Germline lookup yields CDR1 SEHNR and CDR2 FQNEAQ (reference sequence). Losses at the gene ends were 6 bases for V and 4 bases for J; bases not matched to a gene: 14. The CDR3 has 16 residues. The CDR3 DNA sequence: TGTGCCAGCAGTAGGGACAGTACATACCCTCTAGAGACCCAGTACTTC. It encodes CASSRDSTYPLETQYF. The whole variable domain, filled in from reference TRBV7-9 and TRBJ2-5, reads DTGVSQNPRHKITKRGQNVTFRCDPISEHNRLYWYRQTLGQGPEFLTYFQNEAQLEKSRLLSDRFSAERPKGSFSTLEIQRTEQGDSAMYLCASSRDSTYPLETQYFGPGTRLLVL.

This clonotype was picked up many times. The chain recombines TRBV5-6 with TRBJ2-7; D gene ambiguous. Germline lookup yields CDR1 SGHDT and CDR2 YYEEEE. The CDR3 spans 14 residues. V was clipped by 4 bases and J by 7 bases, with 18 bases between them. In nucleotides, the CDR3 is TGTGCCAGCAGCAACCCTAGGGTGATGGGAGAGCAGTACTTC. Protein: CASSNPRVMGEQYF.

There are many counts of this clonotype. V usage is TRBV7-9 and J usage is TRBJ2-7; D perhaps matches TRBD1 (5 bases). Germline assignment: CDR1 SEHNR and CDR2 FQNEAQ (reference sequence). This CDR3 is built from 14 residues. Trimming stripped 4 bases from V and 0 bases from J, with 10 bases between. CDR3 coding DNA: TGTGCCAGCAGCTCCGACAGTATCTCCTACGAGCAGTACTTC. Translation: CASSSDSISYEQYF.

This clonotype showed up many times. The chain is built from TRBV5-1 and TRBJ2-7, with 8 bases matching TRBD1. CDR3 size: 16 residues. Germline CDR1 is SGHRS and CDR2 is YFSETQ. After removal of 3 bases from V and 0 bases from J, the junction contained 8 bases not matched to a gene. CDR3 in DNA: TGCGCCAGCAGCTCTACGGGGACAGGTGACTCCTACGAGCAGTACTTC. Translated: CASSSTGTGDSYEQYF.

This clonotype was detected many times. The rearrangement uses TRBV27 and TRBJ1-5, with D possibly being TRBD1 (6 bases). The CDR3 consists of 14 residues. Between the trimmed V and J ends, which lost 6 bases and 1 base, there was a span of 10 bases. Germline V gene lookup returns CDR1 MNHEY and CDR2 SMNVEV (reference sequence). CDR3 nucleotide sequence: TGTGCCAGCAGCAACAGGGAAAGCAATCAGCCCCAGCATTTT. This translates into CASSNRESNQPQHF.

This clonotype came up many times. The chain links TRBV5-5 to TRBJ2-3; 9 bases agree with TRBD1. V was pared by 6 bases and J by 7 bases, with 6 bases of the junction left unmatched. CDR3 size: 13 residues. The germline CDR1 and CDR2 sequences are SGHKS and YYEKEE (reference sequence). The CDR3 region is CASNEQGANTQYF. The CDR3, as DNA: TGTGCCAGCAACGAACAGGGGGCGAATACGCAGTATTTT.

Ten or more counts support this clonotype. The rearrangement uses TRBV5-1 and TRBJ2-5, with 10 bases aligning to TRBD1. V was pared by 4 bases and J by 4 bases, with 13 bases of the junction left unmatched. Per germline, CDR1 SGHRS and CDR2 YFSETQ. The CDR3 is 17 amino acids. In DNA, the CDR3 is TGCGCCAGCAGCCGAATTCGCATGACAGGGGGCCCAGAGACCCAGTACTTC. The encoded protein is CASSRIRMTGGPETQYF.

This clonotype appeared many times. The DNA of the CDR3 is TGTGCCAGCTCACCACCAGGTTTCCTTGTCACCGGGGAGCTGTTTTTT. Amino acids: CASSPPGFLVTGELFF. The rearrangement links TRBV18 to TRBJ2-2; D gene ambiguous. Germline loops: CDR1 KGHSH, CDR2 LQKENI. V was trimmed by 0 bases and J by 4 bases, leaving 12 bases between them. This CDR3 is built from 16 residues.

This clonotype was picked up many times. The CDR3 loop is CASSLLLRNTEAFF. CDR3 coding DNA: TGTGCCAGCAGTCTTCTATTAAGGAACACTGAAGCTTTCTTT. The chain carries TRBV28 and TRBJ1-1; unclear D gene. The CDR3 spans 14 residues. Trimming took off 5 bases at V and 1 base at J, with 11 bases between the two ends. Germline CDR1 MDHEN, CDR2 SYDVKM.

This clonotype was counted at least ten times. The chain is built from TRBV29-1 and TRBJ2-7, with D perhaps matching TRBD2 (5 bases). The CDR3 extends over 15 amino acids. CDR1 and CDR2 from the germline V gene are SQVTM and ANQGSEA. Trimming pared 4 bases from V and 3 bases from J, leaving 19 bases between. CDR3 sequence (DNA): TGCAGCGTTGCCGGAGGCCGTCAAACAAGCTACGAGCAGTACTTC. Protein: CSVAGGRQTSYEQYF.

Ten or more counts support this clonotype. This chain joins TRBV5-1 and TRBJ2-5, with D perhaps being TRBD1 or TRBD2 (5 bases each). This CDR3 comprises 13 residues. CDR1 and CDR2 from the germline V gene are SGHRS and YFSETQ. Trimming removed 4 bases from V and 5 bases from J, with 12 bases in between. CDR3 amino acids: CASSGEGSETQYF. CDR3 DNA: TGCGCCAGCAGCGGAGAGGGGTCGGAGACCCAGTACTTC.

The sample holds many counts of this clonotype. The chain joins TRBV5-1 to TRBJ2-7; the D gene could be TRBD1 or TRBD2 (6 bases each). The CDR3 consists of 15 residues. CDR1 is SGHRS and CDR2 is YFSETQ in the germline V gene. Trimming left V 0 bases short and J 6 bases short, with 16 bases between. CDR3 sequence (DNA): TGCGCCAGCAGCTTGGGGAGAGGGGGGCGTAGCGAGCAGTACTTC. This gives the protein CASSLGRGGRSEQYF.

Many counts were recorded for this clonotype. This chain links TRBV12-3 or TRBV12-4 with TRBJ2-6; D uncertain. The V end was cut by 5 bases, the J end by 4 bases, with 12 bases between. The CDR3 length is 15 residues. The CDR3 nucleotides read TGTGCCAGCAGTATAAAGGCCGCCGGGGCCAACGTCCTGACTTTC. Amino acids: CASSIKAAGANVLTF.

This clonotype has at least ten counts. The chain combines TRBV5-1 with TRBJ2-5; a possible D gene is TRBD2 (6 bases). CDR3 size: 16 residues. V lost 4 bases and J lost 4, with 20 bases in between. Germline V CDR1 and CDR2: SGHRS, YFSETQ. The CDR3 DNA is TGCGCCAGCAGCCCCCTATCTCTAGCGCCCTTAGAGACCCAGTACTTC. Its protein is CASSPLSLAPLETQYF.

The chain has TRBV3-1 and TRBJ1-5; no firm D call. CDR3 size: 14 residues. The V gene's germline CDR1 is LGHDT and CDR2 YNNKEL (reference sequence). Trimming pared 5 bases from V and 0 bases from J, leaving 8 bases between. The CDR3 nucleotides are TGTGCCAGCAGCAGTCCCTATAGCAATCAGCCCCAGCATTTT. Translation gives CASSSPYSNQPQHF.